This T cell receptor beta chain appears in the sequencing data of a study of T-cell reconstitution after alpha-beta-depleted transplantation in children. General study points: Some patients' high day-60 TCRbeta diversity was traced to surviving recipient T cells and thymic progenitors. As was reported, about two months after transplant, alpha-beta T cells came from several hundred expanded graft clones. By one year post-transplant, T-cell counts and diversity largely arose from T cells that were newly produced.

Germline loops: CDR1 MNHEY, CDR2 SMNVEV (reference sequence). The CDR3 extends over 14 amino acids. The V and J ends lost 3 bases and 1 base, in that order; junction bases with no gene match: 2. As it was prepared, the TCRbeta library received unique molecular identifiers. One entry per CDR3 protein results from TCRdb running MiXCR on the PCR reads. The sample holds 100,000 to 120,000 distinct CDR3 sequences; 6.4% are singletons and the top ten take approximately 25%. This clonotype has at least ten counts. Its specificity is not known. The receptor comes from a male patient under 10 years old who had a stem cell transplant for acute lymphoblastic leukemia, so the T cells may come from the graft donor. J is TRBJ2-7 and V is TRBV27; 8 bases map to TRBD2. This specimen was PBMCs, mostly from graft donor cells, taken 360 days after TCRalphabeta/CD19-depleted stem cell transplant. CDR3 residues: CASSFGGRSYEQYF. The CDR3 DNA sequence: TGTGCCAGCAGTTTCGGCGGGAGGTCCTACGAGCAGTACTTC.